The sequence of this TCR beta chain was determined in a study of T cells in localized non-small cell lung cancer. For this clone: What it recognizes is unknown.

Findings and limits, study-wide: The tumor had only one region sequenced, so heterogeneity remains possible. Appearance in adjacent lung was seen for a median about 60 of the top 100 tumor clones. Maximal T cell clonality occurred in uninvolved adjacent lung, with tumor ranking below it.

The germline V gene has CDR1 SNHLY and CDR2 FYNNEI. The CDR3 spans 16 residues. With 3 bases clipped from V and 0 bases from J, the junction kept 1 base outside the gene matches. Method: immunoSEQ multiplex PCR; TCRdb's copy keeps in-frame clones and lacks some. The sample has some 71,000 clones, 84% seen once. This TCR derives from an older female donor with stage I lung adenocarcinoma. The sample consisted of peripheral blood, taken before any cancer treatment. This sequence joins TRBV2 and TRBJ2-4; TRBD1 matches at 11 bases. This chain's CDR3 is CASSEDRGLAKNIQYF. In DNA form, the CDR3 reads TGTGCCAGCAGTGAGGACAGGGGGCTAGCCAAAAACATTCAGTACTTC.